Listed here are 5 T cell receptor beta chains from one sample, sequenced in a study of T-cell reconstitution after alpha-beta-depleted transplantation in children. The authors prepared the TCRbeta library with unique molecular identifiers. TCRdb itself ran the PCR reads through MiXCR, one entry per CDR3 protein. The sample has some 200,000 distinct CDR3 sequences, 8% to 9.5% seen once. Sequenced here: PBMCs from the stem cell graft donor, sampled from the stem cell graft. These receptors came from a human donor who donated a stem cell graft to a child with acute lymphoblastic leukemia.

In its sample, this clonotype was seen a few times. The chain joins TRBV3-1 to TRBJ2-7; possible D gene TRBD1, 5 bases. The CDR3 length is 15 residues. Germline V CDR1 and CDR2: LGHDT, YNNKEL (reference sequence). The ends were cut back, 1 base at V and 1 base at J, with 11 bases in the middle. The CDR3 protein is CASSQGPGPSYEQYF. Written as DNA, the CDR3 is TGTGCCAGCAGCCAAGGGCCAGGGCCTTCCTACGAGCAGTACTTC.

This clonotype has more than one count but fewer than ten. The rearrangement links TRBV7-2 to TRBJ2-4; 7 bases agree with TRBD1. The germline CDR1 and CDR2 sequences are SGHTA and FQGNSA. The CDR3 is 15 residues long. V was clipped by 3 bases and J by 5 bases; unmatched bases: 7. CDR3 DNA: TGTGCCAGCAGCTTCTCTCGAGGGGGCCAAAACATTCAGTACTTC. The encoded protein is CASSFSRGGQNIQYF.

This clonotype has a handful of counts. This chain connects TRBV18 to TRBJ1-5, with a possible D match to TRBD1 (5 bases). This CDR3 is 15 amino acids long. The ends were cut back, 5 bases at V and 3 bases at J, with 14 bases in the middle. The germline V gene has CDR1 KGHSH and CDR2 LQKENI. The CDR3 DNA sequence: TGTGCCAGCTCATCACAGGACGGACACAATCAGCCCCAGCATTTT. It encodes CASSSQDGHNQPQHF.

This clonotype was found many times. CDR3 sequence reads: CASSFIRQGFYGYTF. The CDR3 nucleotides are TGTGCCAGCAGTTTTATCAGACAGGGGTTCTATGGCTACACCTTC. J is TRBJ1-2 and V is TRBV12-3 or TRBV12-4, with 8 bases that match TRBD1. Germline trimming cut 3 bases from V and 4 bases from J; bases unmatched to any gene: 7. The CDR3 extends over 15 amino acids.

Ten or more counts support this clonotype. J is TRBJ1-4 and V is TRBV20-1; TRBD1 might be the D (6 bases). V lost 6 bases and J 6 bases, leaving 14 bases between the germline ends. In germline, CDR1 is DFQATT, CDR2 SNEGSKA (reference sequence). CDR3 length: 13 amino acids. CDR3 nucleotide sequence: TGCAGTGCCCAGGTGGGGGGCTATGAAAAACTGTTTTTT. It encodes CSAQVGGYEKLFF.